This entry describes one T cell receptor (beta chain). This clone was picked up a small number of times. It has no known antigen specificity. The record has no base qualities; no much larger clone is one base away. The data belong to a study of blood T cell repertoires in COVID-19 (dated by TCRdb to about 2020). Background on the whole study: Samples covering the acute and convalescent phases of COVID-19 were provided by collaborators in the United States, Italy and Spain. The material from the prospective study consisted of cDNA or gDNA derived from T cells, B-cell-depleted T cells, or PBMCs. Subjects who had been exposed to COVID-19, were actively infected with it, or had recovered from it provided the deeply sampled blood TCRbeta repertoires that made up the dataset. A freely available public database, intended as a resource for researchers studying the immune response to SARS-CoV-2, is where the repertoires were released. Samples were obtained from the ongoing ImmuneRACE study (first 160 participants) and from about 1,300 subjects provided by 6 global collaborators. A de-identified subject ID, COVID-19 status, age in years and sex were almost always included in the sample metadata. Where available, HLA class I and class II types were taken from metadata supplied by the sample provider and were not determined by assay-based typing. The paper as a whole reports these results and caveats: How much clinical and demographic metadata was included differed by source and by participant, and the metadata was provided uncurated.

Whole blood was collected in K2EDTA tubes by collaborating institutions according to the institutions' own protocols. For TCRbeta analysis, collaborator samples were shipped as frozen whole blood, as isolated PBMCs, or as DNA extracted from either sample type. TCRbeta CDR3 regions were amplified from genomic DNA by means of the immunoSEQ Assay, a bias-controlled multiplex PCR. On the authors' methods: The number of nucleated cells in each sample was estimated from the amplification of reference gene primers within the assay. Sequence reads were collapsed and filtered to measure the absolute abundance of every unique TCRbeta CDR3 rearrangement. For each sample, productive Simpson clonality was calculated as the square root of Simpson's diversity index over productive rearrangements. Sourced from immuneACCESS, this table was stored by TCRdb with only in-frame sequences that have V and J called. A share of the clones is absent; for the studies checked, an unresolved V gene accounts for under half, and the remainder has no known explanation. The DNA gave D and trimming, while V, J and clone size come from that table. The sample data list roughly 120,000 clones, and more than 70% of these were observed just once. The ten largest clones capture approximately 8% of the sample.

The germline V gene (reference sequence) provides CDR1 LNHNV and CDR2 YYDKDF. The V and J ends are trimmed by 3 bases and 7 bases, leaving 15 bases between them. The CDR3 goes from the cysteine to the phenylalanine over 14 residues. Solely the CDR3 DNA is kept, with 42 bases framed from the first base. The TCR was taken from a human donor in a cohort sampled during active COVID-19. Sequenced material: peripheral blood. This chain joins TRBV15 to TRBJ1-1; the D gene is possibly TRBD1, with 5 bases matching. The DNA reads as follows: TGTGCCACCAGCAGTGCAGTGGGGCTTGGTGAAGCTTTCTTT. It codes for CATSSAVGLGEAFF.